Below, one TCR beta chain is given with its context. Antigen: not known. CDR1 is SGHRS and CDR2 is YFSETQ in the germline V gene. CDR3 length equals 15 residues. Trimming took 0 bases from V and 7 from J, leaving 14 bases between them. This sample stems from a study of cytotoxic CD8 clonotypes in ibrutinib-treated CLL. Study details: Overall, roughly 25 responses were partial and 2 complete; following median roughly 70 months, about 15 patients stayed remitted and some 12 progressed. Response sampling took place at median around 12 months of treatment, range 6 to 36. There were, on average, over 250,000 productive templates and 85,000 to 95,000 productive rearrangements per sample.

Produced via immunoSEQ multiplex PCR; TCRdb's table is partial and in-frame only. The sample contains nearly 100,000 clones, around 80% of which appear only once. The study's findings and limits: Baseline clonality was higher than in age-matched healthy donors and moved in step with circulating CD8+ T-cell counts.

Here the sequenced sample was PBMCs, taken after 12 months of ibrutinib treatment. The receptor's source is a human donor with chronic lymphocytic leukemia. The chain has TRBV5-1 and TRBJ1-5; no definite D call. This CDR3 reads CASSLEGSVSQPQHF. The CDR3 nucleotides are TGCGCCAGCAGCTTGGAAGGGTCCGTGAGCCAGCCCCAGCATTTT.